This TCR beta chain was recorded in a study of cytomegalovirus exposure and HLA in healthy donors. Study-wide findings and caveats: A subsequent analysis found that TCR clusters from the first cohort also tended to co-occur in the roughly 120 validation repertoires, with about 94% of cluster scores above 0.

Note on this clone: No antigen is known for it.

Libraries were prepared by immunoSEQ multiplex PCR; TCRdb keeps only in-frame clonotypes and omits some of them. The top ten clones hold almost 6% of a sample with about 64,000 clones, roughly 94% of them seen once. The source material was PBMCs. This TCR derives from a woman younger than 30 in good health and CMV-seropositive.

CDR3 in DNA: TGTGCCAGTAGCTCCCCGGGAGGGACGCACACCGGGGAGCTGTTTTTT. Residues: CASSSPGGTHTGELFF. The chain is built from TRBV19 and TRBJ2-2; 8 bases fit TRBD2. The CDR3 spans 16 residues. V shed 6 bases, J shed 3 bases, and the junction held 9 bases outside the gene matches. Germline values: CDR1 LNHDA, CDR2 SQIVND (reference sequence). Using reference TRBV19 and TRBJ2-2 for the parts outside the CDR3, the full variable domain is DGGITQSPKYLFRKEGQNVTLSCEQNLNHDAMYWYRQDPGQGLRLIYYSQIVNDFQKGDIAEGYSVSREKKESFPLTVTSAQKNPTAFYLCASSSPGGTHTGELFFGEGSRLTVL.